This note documents a single TCR beta chain sequence. Its target is unknown. This entry comes from a study of shared clonotypes between healthy human individuals. Findings and limits, study-wide: Represented diversity (both genetic and exposure-history) was limited by the small number of donors. It was only blood that was sampled, and tissue repertoires likely differ. Clonotype sharing levels among donors were expected to vary with sequencing depth.

Deep-level settings were used for running the assay. Only in-frame clones appear in the TCRdb table, and some are missing; sequencing was by immunoSEQ multiplex PCR. The table includes about 500,000 clones, about 74% detected once. Sequencing was done on a sample of PBMCs. The TCR comes from a woman in her thirties or forties in good health. Some clones in this sample may be carry-over from other donors' samples.

The CDR3 sequence: CASSLTGPHSNQPQHF. CDR3 sequence (DNA): TGCGCCAGCAGCTTGACAGGGCCCCATAGCAATCAGCCCCAGCATTTT. The chain uses TRBV5-1 and TRBJ1-5; D is possibly TRBD1 (6 bases). Germline V gene sequence: CDR1 SGHRS, CDR2 YFSETQ. Deletions cut 1 base from V and 0 bases from J, with 11 bases between. The CDR3 contains 16 residues.